This T cell receptor (beta chain) was retrieved from a study of technical replicates of blood from a handful of donors. CDR1 SSHAT and CDR2 FNYEAQ come from the germline V gene (reference sequence). The V end was cut by 5 bases, the J end by 0 bases, with 14 bases between. The CDR3 extends over 15 amino acids. Sequenced by immunoSEQ multiplex PCR; TCRdb stores in-frame clones only, minus some. In the table there are around 72,000 clones, 91% of which are singletons. Sequenced sample: T cells isolated from PBMCs. This chain links TRBV7-7 with TRBJ2-7; D might be TRBD2 (5 bases). The clonotype was recovered from a human donor in good health. Some clones in this sample may be carry-over from other donors' samples. The DNA of the CDR3 is TGTGCCAGCAGCCCTGGACTGGCCCGCTCCTACGAGCAGTACTTC. It encodes CASSPGLARSYEQYF.